The source of this T cell receptor beta chain is a study of cytomegalovirus exposure and HLA in healthy donors. Study-wide results and limits: In a later analysis, parvovirus B19, influenza, CMV and Epstein-Barr virus appeared linked to several top co-occurrence clusters. Presence/absence comparisons presumed near-even sequencing depth among donors. Cytomegalovirus-associated status was assigned to 150 to 200 TCR beta chains. V- and J-gene trimming of TCR beta was linked (in a later analysis) to a missense DCLRE1C variant.

About this clone: The antigen remains unidentified.

Amplification used 60 Vbeta primers and 13 Jbeta primers. Measured with immunoSEQ multiplex PCR; TCRdb has only the in-frame clones, and not every one. The repertoire has around 110,000 clones, 60% to 85% of them found once; the top ten carry 1.6%. V was pared by 6 bases and J by 7 bases, with 10 bases of the junction left unmatched. Germline-derived CDR1 and CDR2 are SQVTM and ANQGSEA. The length of the CDR3 is 14 residues. The chain joins TRBV29-1 to TRBJ2-5; TRBD1 aligns across 11 bases. Sequenced material: PBMCs. The sequence was obtained from a woman between 18 and 29 years old in good health and CMV-seronegative. The CDR3 is CSVEPGQGVGTQYF. CDR3 DNA sequence: TGCAGCGTAGAACCGGGACAGGGGGTAGGGACCCAGTACTTC.